The clone carrying this T cell receptor beta chain was seen a few times. The CDR3 length is 20 residues. The V segment lost 1 base and the J segment 4 bases; nucleotides outside the gene matches: 19. Germline lookup yields CDR1 SGHTA and CDR2 FQGTGA. The record originates from a study of cytomegalovirus exposure and HLA in healthy donors. Researchers ran the PCR with 60 Vbeta and 13 Jbeta primers. The table came from immunoSEQ multiplex PCR; TCRdb's copy has only in-frame clones and leaves some out. The sample has 70,000 to 95,000 clones, 62% seen once. J is TRBJ2-7 and V is TRBV7-3; 10 bases fit TRBD1. This clonotype was obtained from a woman between 25 and 40 years old in good health and CMV-seropositive. Sequencing was carried out using PBMCs. This chain's CDR3 is CASSLRGPTPGTGASYEQYF. CDR3 sequence (DNA): TGTGCCAGCAGCTTAAGGGGTCCAACACCCGGGACAGGGGCTTCGTACGAGCAGTACTTC.